This is a list of T cell receptor beta chains from one sample in a study of Graves' ophthalmopathy and Graves' hyperthyroidism. TCRdb reprocessed the multiplex PCR reads with MiXCR, giving one entry per CDR3 protein. The sample holds about 740,000 distinct CDR3 sequences; about 44% are singletons and the top ten take roughly 45%. The sequenced material came from peripheral blood. These receptors came from an adult man with Graves' ophthalmopathy. Both conserved end residues are part of each CDR3. The order of the fields is D gene, V gene, J gene, CDR3 length, clone size, CDR3 protein, CDR3 DNA. D genes are given only for firm matches. Size tells how often a clone was seen (once, few, many) or the class of an expanded clone, and some rows leave it out.

-,TRBV7-9,TRBJ1-1,14,-,CASSPPLVASEAFF,TGTGCCAGCAGCCCGCCCCTGGTGGCCTCTGAAGCTTTCTTT
TRBD1,TRBV7-3,TRBJ2-2,15,-,CASSIDDRVGGELFF,TGTGCCAGCAGCATAGACGACAGGGTTGGCGGGGAGCTGTTTTTT
TRBD1,TRBV12-3/TRBV12-4,TRBJ1-5,15,-,CASREAGGINQPQHF,TGTGCCAGCAGAGAGGCAGGGGGAATCAATCAGCCCCAGCATTTT
TRBD2,TRBV6-1,TRBJ2-3,17,-,CASSEYGVAGNTDTQYF,TGTGCCAGCAGTGAATACGGGGTAGCGGGGAACACAGATACGCAGTATTTT
-,TRBV20-1,TRBJ1-6,13,-,CSALGGERSPLHF,TGCAGTGCCTTAGGGGGGGAACGATCACCCCTCCACTTT
TRBD1,TRBV29-1,TRBJ1-2,13,-,CSVMGQLDYGYTF,TGCAGCGTTATGGGACAGCTCGACTATGGCTACACCTTC
-,TRBV7-2,TRBJ2-6,14,many,CASSLASGANVLTF,TGTGCCAGCAGCTTAGCCTCTGGGGCCAACGTCCTGACTTTC
-,TRBV10-3,TRBJ2-5,15,-,CASSYSIGLGETQYF,TGTGCCAGCAGTTACTCGATCGGGTTGGGAGAGACCCAGTACTTC
-,TRBV7-2,TRBJ1-5,15,-,CASSLAGDDHQPQHF,TGTGCCAGCAGTTTAGCAGGAGACGATCATCAGCCCCAGCATTTT
-,TRBV24-1,TRBJ1-5,14,-,CATSGNRDAAYEHF,TGTGCCACCAGTGGCAACCGGGACGCGGCCTACGAGCATTTT
TRBD2,TRBV20-1,TRBJ2-2,16,few,CSAGTSGGANTGELFF,TGCAGTGCTGGGACTAGCGGGGGAGCGAACACCGGGGAGCTGTTTTTT
-,TRBV5-4,TRBJ1-3,17,-,CASIARGRASSGNTIYF,TGTGCCAGCATCGCCCGGGGCAGGGCCAGCTCTGGAAACACCATATATTTT
-,TRBV15,TRBJ1-4,13,many,CATSREVHEKLFF,TGTGCCACCAGCAGAGAGGTACATGAAAAACTGTTTTTT
-,TRBV19,TRBJ2-7,13,many,CATRDIVSYEQYF,TGTGCCACTCGGGACATTGTCTCCTACGAGCAGTACTTC
-,TRBV19,TRBJ1-6,16,few,CASSSWKVSRNSPLHF,TGTGCCAGTAGTTCCTGGAAAGTAAGCCGTAATTCACCCCTCCACTTT
-,TRBV29-1,TRBJ2-7,10,-,CSVEVTGQYF,TGCAGCGTTGAAGTAACGGGGCAGTACTTC
TRBD1,TRBV6-5,TRBJ1-6,14,-,CASRTTGEGSPLHF,TGTGCCAGCAGGACGACAGGGGAGGGTTCACCCCTCCACTTT